Each of the 2 T cell receptor beta chains below was sequenced from the same sample in a study of Graves' ophthalmopathy and Graves' hyperthyroidism. Amplifying from RNA transcripts, the study obtained TCR beta CDR3 regions. HTBI-primed RT-PCR formed the first round, and a multiplex PCR formed the second. TCRdb re-called the multiplex PCR reads with MiXCR, one entry per CDR3 protein. The sample carries a few hundred thousand distinct CDR3 sequences, approximately 20% recorded once. Sequencing used peripheral blood. Every receptor here comes from a woman between 18 and 29 years old with Graves' ophthalmopathy.

At least ten counts were recorded for this clonotype. The chain links TRBV7-2 to TRBJ1-4; D is ambiguous. The CDR3 runs 12 residues. The V end was cut by 6 bases, the J end by 8 bases, with 10 bases between. The germline V gene has CDR1 SGHTA and CDR2 FQGNSA. CDR3 DNA: TGTGCCAGCAGAAAGGGAGGGGAAAAACTGTTTTTT. Its translation: CASRKGGEKLFF.

This clonotype was observed at least ten times. The V and J genes are TRBV7-2 and TRBJ2-5; no definite D call. The CDR3 runs 13 residues. Germline V lookup: CDR1 SGHTA, CDR2 FQGNSA. Deletions cut 3 bases from V and 4 bases from J, with 9 bases between. CDR3 in amino acids: CASSFRVRETQYF. CDR3 DNA: TGTGCCAGCAGCTTTAGGGTTCGAGAGACCCAGTACTTC.